The clone carrying this T cell receptor (beta chain) was detected ten times or more. Antigen: not known. These data come from a study of blood T cells in healthy people across ages. Study outcomes and limitations: The fall in TCR beta diversity per million T cells was roughly linear with age. Both naive CD4+ cell counts and diversity were greater in long-lived donors than in aged donors.

The authors ran a second PCR of 7 to 11 cycles using a sample-barcoded 5' primer and a J-beta primer mix. MiXCR, run by TCRdb on the 5' RACE reads, gives a single entry per CDR3 protein. The sample holds more than 650,000 distinct CDR3 sequences; 22% are singletons and the top ten take around 21%. The CDR3 contains 12 residues. The V gene's germline CDR1 is DFQATT and CDR2 SNEGSKA (reference sequence). V dropped 8 bases and J dropped 2; count of bases not matched to a gene: 4. The TCR was taken from a man in his 70s in good health. Sequenced input: blood. The V and J genes are TRBV20-1 and TRBJ2-5; 8 nucleotides agree with TRBD2. CDR3 loop: CSLLAEQETQYF. Written as DNA, the CDR3 is TGCAGTCTACTAGCGGAACAAGAGACCCAGTACTTC.